This T cell receptor (beta chain) was observed in a study of technical replicates of blood from a few donors. TCRdb's copy holds only in-frame clones and misses some; the assay was immunoSEQ multiplex PCR. The sample records about 59,000 clones, around 93% being singletons. The sample was PBMCs. The clonotype comes from a human donor in good health. Some clones in this sample may be carry-over from other donors' samples.

The CDR3 loop reads CASRSGTGLTDTQYF. The CDR3 DNA follows: TGTGCCAGCAGGTCCGGGACAGGCCTAACAGATACGCAGTATTTT. The rearrangement joins TRBV27 to TRBJ2-3, with 8 bases aligning to TRBD1. The germline gives CDR1 MNHEY, CDR2 SMNVEV (reference sequence). The CDR3 extends over 15 amino acids. V was pared by 6 bases and J by 3 bases, with 8 bases of the junction left unmatched.